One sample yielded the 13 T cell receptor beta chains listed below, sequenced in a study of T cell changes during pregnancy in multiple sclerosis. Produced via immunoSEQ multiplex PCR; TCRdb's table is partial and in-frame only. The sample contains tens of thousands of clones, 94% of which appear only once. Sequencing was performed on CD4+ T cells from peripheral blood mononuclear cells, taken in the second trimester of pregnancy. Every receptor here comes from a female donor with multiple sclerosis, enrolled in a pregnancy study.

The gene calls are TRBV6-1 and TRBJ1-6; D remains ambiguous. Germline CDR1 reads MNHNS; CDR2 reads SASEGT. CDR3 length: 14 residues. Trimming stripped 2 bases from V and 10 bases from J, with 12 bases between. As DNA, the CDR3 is TGTGCCAGCAGTGAACTGGAGGACCGCTCACCCCTCCACTTT. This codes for CASSELEDRSPLHF.

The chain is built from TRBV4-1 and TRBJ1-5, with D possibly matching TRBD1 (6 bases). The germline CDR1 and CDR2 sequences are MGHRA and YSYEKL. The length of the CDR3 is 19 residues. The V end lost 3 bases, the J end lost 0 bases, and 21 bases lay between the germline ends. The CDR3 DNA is TGCGCCAGCAGCCACCAAGGGGGGGTCGGAGACCATAGCAATCAGCCCCAGCATTTT. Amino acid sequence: CASSHQGGVGDHSNQPQHF.

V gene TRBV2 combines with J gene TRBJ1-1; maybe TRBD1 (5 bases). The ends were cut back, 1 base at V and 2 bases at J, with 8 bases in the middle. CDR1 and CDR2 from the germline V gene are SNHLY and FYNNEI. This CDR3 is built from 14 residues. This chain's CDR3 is CASSEVQGNTEAFF. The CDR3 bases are TGTGCCAGCAGTGAAGTGCAGGGTAACACTGAAGCTTTCTTT.

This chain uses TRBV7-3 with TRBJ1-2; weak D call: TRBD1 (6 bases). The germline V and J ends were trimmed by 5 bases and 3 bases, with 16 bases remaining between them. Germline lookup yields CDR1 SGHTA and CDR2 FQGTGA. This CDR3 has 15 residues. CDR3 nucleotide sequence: TGTGCCAGCAGCCCGGGGCGGGGGCCTGACTATGGCTACACCTTC. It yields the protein CASSPGRGPDYGYTF.

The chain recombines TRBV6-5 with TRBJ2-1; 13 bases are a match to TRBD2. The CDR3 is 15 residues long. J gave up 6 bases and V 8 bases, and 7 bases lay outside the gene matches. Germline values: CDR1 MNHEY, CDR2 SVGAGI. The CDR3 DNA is TGTGCCAGCGCCGAGGGACTAGCGGGGCGCAATGAGCAGTTCTTC. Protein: CASAEGLAGRNEQFF.

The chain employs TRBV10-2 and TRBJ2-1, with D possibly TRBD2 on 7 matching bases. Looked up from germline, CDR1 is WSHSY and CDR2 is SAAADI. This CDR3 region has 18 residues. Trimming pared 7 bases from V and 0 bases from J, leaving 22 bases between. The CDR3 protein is CASTPVGRGASSYNEQFF. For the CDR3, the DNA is TGCGCCAGCACCCCCGTGGGACGGGGGGCCTCCTCCTACAATGAGCAGTTCTTC.

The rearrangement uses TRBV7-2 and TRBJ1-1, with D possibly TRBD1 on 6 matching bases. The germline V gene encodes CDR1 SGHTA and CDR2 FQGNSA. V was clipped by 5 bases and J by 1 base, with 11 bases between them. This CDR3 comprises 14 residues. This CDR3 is CASSTWTANTEAFF. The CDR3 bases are TGTGCCAGCAGCACCTGGACAGCGAACACTGAAGCTTTCTTT.

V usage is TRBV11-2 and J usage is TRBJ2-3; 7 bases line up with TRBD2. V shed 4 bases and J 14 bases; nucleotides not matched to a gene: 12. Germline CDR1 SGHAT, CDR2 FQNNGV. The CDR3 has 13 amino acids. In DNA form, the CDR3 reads TGTGCCAGCAGCTGGGGGGGACCGCGATGGCTGTATTTT. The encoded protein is CASSWGGPRWLYF.

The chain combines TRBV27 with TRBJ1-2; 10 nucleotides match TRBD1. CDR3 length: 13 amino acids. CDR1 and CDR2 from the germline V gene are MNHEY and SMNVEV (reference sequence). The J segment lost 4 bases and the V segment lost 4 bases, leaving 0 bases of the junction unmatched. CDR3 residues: CASSWTGGYGYTF. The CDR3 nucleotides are TGTGCCAGCAGTTGGACAGGGGGCTATGGCTACACCTTC.

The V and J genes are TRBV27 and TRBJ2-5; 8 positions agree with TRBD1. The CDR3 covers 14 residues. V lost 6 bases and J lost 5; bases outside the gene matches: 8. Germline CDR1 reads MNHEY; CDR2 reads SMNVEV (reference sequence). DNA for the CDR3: TGTGCCAGCAGCCCAGGGGGCCTGCGGGAGACCCAGTACTTC. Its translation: CASSPGGLRETQYF.

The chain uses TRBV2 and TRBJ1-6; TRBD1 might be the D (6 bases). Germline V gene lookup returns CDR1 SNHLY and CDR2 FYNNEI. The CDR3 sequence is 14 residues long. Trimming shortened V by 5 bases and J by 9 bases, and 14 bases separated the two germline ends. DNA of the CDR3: TGTGCCAGCAGTCCCCACAGGGAGGGTTCACCCCTCCACTTT. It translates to CASSPHREGSPLHF.

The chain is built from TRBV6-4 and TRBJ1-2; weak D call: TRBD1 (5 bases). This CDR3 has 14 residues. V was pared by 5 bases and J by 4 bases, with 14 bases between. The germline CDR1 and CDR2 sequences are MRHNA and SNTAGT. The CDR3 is CASSPTWGGYGYTF. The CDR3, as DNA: TGTGCCAGCAGTCCAACGTGGGGGGGCTATGGCTACACCTTC.

DNA of the CDR3: TGTGCCAGTAGTTCCGCGTGGGCTGAGACCCAGTACTTC. Translating gives CASSSAWAETQYF. The chain carries TRBV19 and TRBJ2-5; D ambiguous. This CDR3 is built from 13 residues. Deletions cut 5 bases from V and 5 bases from J, with 12 bases between. Germline CDR1 is LNHDA and CDR2 is SQIVND (reference sequence).